Detailed here is one T cell receptor (beta chain). The CDR3 covers 15 residues. Per the germline V gene, CDR1 is SGHVS and CDR2 is FQNEAQ. The V gene end was trimmed by 1 base and the J gene end by 5 bases; junction bases not matched to a gene: 7. Time point here: peripheral blood 6 weeks after treatment start. This record comes from a study of PD-L1 blockade in urothelial cancer. At the level of the study: Atezolizumab, begun by patients around 2014, was given at 1,200 mg intravenously every 3 weeks. Blood samples had a median of 141,255 T cells, some 83,000 unique TCRs, and clonality roughly 0.08.

The method was immunoSEQ multiplex PCR; TCRdb's version includes in-frame clones alone and lacks a portion of them. Here the sample spans 50,000 or so clones, approximately 84% being singletons. This TCR came from a man between 60 and 70 years old with urothelial cancer. The chain has TRBV7-8 and TRBJ2-7; 8 bases match TRBD1. Sequenced here: PBMCs, sampled around atezolizumab (anti-PD-L1) treatment. CDR3 DNA: TGTGCCAGCAGCTTAGTAGGACAGGGAGAACACGAGCAGTACTTC. Amino acids: CASSLVGQGEHEQYF.